This T cell receptor (beta chain) emerged from a study of cytomegalovirus exposure and HLA in healthy donors. The wider study: Ancestry clustering placed around four fifths of under 450 genotyped donors in the Caucasian-associated cluster. General study findings and limits: Rarity characterized most TCR sequences, yet some public TCRs appeared in many donors. Testing in vitro showed a few CMV-associated chains specific for CMV antigens.

The PCR ran on 60 Vbeta and 13 Jbeta primers. Repertoires were generated with immunoSEQ multiplex PCR, while TCRdb's copy carries only in-frame clones and drops some. The sample includes 150,000 to 200,000 clones, 65% to 80% seen only once; the top ten take approximately 3.4%. A note on this clone: Its antigen is currently unknown. Mismatch with germline at one junction end may stem from a read error.

CDR1 SGHAT and CDR2 FQNNGV come from the germline V gene. CDR3 length equals 15 residues. The rearrangement uses TRBV11-2 and TRBJ2-6, with D possibly TRBD1 on 6 matching bases. The sequence was obtained from a woman in her fifties or sixties in good health and CMV-seropositive. The sequenced material came from PBMCs. CDR3 sequence reads: CASSLRGVGANGLTF. CDR3 bases: TGTGCCAGCAGCTTGAGGGGTGTGGGGGCCAACGGCCTGACTTTC.